Given below is one T cell receptor (beta chain) in context. Its target is unknown. The data originate from a study of cytomegalovirus exposure and HLA in healthy donors. Study conclusions and caveats: A missense variant in DCLRE1C was later tied to TCR beta V- and J-gene trimming.

Both 60 Vbeta primers and 13 Jbeta primers went into the PCR. This table comes from immunoSEQ multiplex PCR, and its TCRdb copy is limited to in-frame clones, with some not included. Its table records about 170,000 clones. The germline V and J ends were trimmed by 1 base and 4 bases, with 16 bases remaining between them. This CDR3 spans 16 amino acids. From germline, CDR1 is KGHSH and CDR2 LQKENI. This TCR derives from a woman in her sixties in good health and CMV-seronegative. Specimen: PBMCs. The rearrangement uses TRBV18 and TRBJ1-1; possibly TRBD1 for D (6 bases). The CDR3 reads CASSPQSPGVSTEAFF. The CDR3 nucleotides read TGTGCCAGCTCACCACAAAGCCCAGGGGTGAGCACTGAAGCTTTCTTT.